Following are 32 T cell receptor beta chains from one sample sequenced in a study of blood T cell repertoires in COVID-19. The repertoire was sequenced with immunoSEQ multiplex PCR; TCRdb's copy has only in-frame clones and lacks some. This sample has about 240,000 clones; 86% occur once, and the top ten carry about 5.9%. Sequencing input: peripheral blood. Receptor source: a man in his 60s with acute or convalescent COVID-19.

The V gene is TRBV4-2, the J gene TRBJ1-4; TRBD1 is a possible D gene (5 bases). Germline-derived CDR1 and CDR2 are LGHNA and YNFKEQ. The CDR3 contains 14 residues. Trimming removed 1 base at V and 7 bases at J, with 10 bases between. The CDR3 DNA is TGTGCCAGCAGCCAAGCTGGGGGGGGTGAAAAACTGTTTTTT. It translates to CASSQAGGGEKLFF.

V and J are TRBV19 and TRBJ1-5; no definite D call. Trimming cost V 5 bases and J 4 bases, with 9 bases left between them. This CDR3 contains 13 residues. CDR1 is LNHDA, CDR2 SQIVND, per germline (reference sequence). The CDR3 sequence: CASSPSGNQPQHF. CDR3 nucleotides: TGTGCCAGTAGTCCATCGGGGAATCAGCCCCAGCATTTT. Based on the CDR3 plus reference TRBV19 and TRBJ1-5, the full variable domain is DGGITQSPKYLFRKEGQNVTLSCEQNLNHDAMYWYRQDPGQGLRLIYYSQIVNDFQKGDIAEGYSVSREKKESFPLTVTSAQKNPTAFYLCASSPSGNQPQHFGDGTRLSIL.

The CDR3 loop is CASSQVAGNTIYF. The CDR3 bases are TGTGCCAGCAGCCAAGTAGCAGGAAACACCATATATTTT. This chain uses TRBV3-1 (or the pseudogene TRBV3-2) with TRBJ1-3; D unresolved. The CDR3 has 13 amino acids. Trimming took 1 base from V and 4 from J, leaving 5 bases between them. CDR1 LGHDT and CDR2 YNNKEL come from the germline V gene (reference sequence).

The chain joins TRBV5-5 to TRBJ1-1; D is uncertain. CDR1 and CDR2 (germline): SGHKS, YYEKEE (reference sequence). V lost 0 bases to trimming and J lost 2 bases, with 8 bases between them. The CDR3 covers 14 residues. The CDR3 loop is CASSLEWANTEAFF. CDR3 nucleotide sequence: TGTGCCAGCAGCTTGGAATGGGCAAACACTGAAGCTTTCTTT.

The chain couples TRBV9 to TRBJ2-7, with 8 bases fitting TRBD2. Germline lookup yields CDR1 SGDLS and CDR2 YYNGEE. This CDR3 spans 17 amino acids. J gave up 6 bases and V 0 bases, and 14 bases lay outside the gene matches. The CDR3 protein is CASSVAVIPGGPGEQYF. The CDR3 DNA sequence: TGTGCCAGCAGCGTAGCTGTTATACCGGGAGGGCCTGGCGAGCAGTACTTC.

The V call is TRBV30, the J call TRBJ1-2; TRBD1 agrees at 9 bases. This CDR3 contains 13 residues. Trimming removed 1 base from V and 7 bases from J; junction bases left unmatched: 4. The germline CDR1 and CDR2 sequences are GTSNPN and SVGIG (reference sequence). This CDR3 reads CAWSGTGEGGYTF. In DNA, the CDR3 is TGTGCCTGGAGTGGGACAGGGGAAGGTGGCTACACCTTC.

Turning to this clone: The sample contains more than one DNA sequence encoding this CDR3. The chain has TRBV5-4 and TRBJ2-3, with 9 positions matching TRBD2. Unmatched junction bases numbered 4, after V lost 0 bases and J lost 2 bases. Per the germline V gene, CDR1 is SGHNT and CDR2 is YYREEE (reference sequence). The CDR3 has 16 amino acids. The CDR3 here is CASSLVLAGPTDTQYF. The CDR3 DNA is TGTGCCAGCAGCTTGGTTCTAGCGGGACCCACAGATACGCAGTATTTT. The variable domain in full, completed from reference TRBV5-4 and TRBJ2-3, reads ETGVTQSPTHLIKTRGQQVTLRCSSQSGHNTVSWYQQALGQGPQFIFQYYREEENGRGNFPPRFSGLQFPNYSSELNVNALELDDSALYLCASSLVLAGPTDTQYFGPGTRLTVL.

The CDR3 coding sequence is TGTGCCAGTGCCCAGGGTAGGTATGAGCAGTTCTTC. Its protein is CASAQGRYEQFF. The rearrangement joins TRBV19 to TRBJ2-1; maybe TRBD1 (5 bases). V lost 8 bases to trimming and J lost 8 bases, with 13 bases between them. Germline V gene sequence: CDR1 LNHDA, CDR2 SQIVND (reference sequence). The CDR3 runs to 12 residues.

CDR3 DNA sequence: TGTGCCATCAGTGAGTCGCGGGGTGACTACACCTTC. Its protein product is CAISESRGDYTF. The chain employs TRBV10-3 and TRBJ1-2; D uncertain. The CDR3 has 12 amino acids. Per the germline V gene, CDR1 is ENHRY and CDR2 is SYGVKD. V was trimmed by 0 bases and J by 10 bases, leaving 9 bases between them.

This clone has a handful of counts. This CDR3 reads CASSLGGSGYNEQFF. The CDR3 DNA is TGTGCCAGCAGCTTAGGTGGTAGCGGATACAATGAGCAGTTCTTC. The V call is TRBV7-2, the J call TRBJ2-1, with D possibly being TRBD2 (6 bases). The germline gives CDR1 SGHTA, CDR2 FQGNSA. Trimming pared 1 base from V and 4 bases from J, leaving 11 bases between. CDR3 length: 15 amino acids. Full variable domain (outside the CDR3, taken from reference TRBV7-2 and TRBJ2-1): GAGVSQSPSNKVTEKGKDVELRCDPISGHTALYWYRQSLGQGLEFLIYFQGNSAPDKSGLPSDRFSAERTGGSVSTLTIQRTQQEDSAVYLCASSLGGSGYNEQFFGPGTRLTVL.

This clone was counted once. The gene calls are TRBV7-3 and TRBJ2-7; 9 bases align to TRBD2. With 4 bases clipped from V and 6 bases from J, the junction kept 10 bases outside the gene matches. There are 15 residues in the CDR3. CDR1 and CDR2 from the germline V gene are SGHTA and FQGTGA. CDR3 DNA: TGTGCCAGCAGCTCGACGGGACTAGCAGATGCCGAGCAGTACTTC. Translation: CASSSTGLADAEQYF.

The V gene is TRBV7-2, the J gene TRBJ1-6; 8 nucleotides line up with TRBD1. V shed 6 bases, J shed 7 bases, and the junction held 17 bases outside the gene matches. CDR1 is SGHTA and CDR2 is FQGNSA in the germline V gene. CDR3 length equals 18 residues. The CDR3, as DNA: TGTGCCAGCAGTTCCCTCCGGACAGGGCGGGTCAACAATTCACCCCTCCACTTT. Its translation is CASSSLRTGRVNNSPLHF.

The CDR3 region has the DNA TGCAGTGCTAGTGAACCTAGCGGGAGGGCCAATGAGCAGTTCTTC. It encodes CSASEPSGRANEQFF. This sequence joins TRBV20-1 and TRBJ2-1, with 12 bases matching TRBD2. V lost 3 bases and J lost 6; bases outside the gene matches: 6. Germline CDR1 reads DFQATT; CDR2 reads SNEGSKA (reference sequence). The CDR3 loop spans 15 amino acids.

V gene TRBV19 combines with J gene TRBJ1-1, with D hard to call. This CDR3 spans 13 amino acids. The V gene lost 4 bases and the J gene lost 4 bases, with 10 bases spanning the gap. Looked up from germline, CDR1 is LNHDA and CDR2 is SQIVND (reference sequence). This CDR3 is CASSSRRSTEAFF. In nucleotides, the CDR3 is TGTGCCAGTAGTAGTCGCAGGTCCACTGAAGCTTTCTTT. The full variable domain, completed using reference TRBV19 and TRBJ1-1, is DGGITQSPKYLFRKEGQNVTLSCEQNLNHDAMYWYRQDPGQGLRLIYYSQIVNDFQKGDIAEGYSVSREKKESFPLTVTSAQKNPTAFYLCASSSRRSTEAFFGQGTRLTVV.

V usage is TRBV27 and J usage is TRBJ1-2; 8 bases line up with TRBD1. This CDR3 has 17 residues. Germline V gene sequence: CDR1 MNHEY, CDR2 SMNVEV (reference sequence). Trimming took 2 bases from V and 8 from J; bases not matched to a gene: 16. The CDR3 DNA reads TGTGCCAGCAGTTTAAGGGGGACAGGAACTAACTTTATGGGCTACACCTTC. Protein product: CASSLRGTGTNFMGYTF.

The V gene is TRBV7-8, the J gene TRBJ2-7; 8 bases map to TRBD1. Per germline, CDR1 SGHVS and CDR2 FQNEAQ. V trimming: 1 base; J trimming: 3 bases; junction bases outside the gene matches: 5. This CDR3 region has 15 residues. The CDR3: CASSLVGDRFYEQYF. The CDR3 nucleotides are TGTGCCAGCAGCTTAGTAGGGGACAGGTTCTACGAGCAGTACTTC.

With respect to this clone: Other DNA sequences in the sample encode the same CDR3. The chain is built from TRBV3-1 (or the pseudogene TRBV3-2) and TRBJ1-5, with 8 bases identical to TRBD1. The CDR3 has 15 residues. Trimming took 4 bases from V and 2 from J; bases not matched to a gene: 4. Per the germline V gene, CDR1 is LGHDT and CDR2 is YNNKEL (reference sequence). Here the CDR3 reads CASSLGTGGNQPQHF. The CDR3, as DNA: TGTGCCAGCAGCCTTGGGACAGGCGGCAATCAGCCCCAGCATTTT.

V and J are TRBV5-4 and TRBJ1-1; 8 bases agree with TRBD1. Germline V gene lookup returns CDR1 SGHNT and CDR2 YYREEE (reference sequence). V gave up 3 bases and J gave up 4 bases; unmatched junction bases: 8. This CDR3 has 15 amino acids. The CDR3, as DNA: TGTGCCAGCAGCTCTCGGACAGGGAGGAGCACTGAAGCTTTCTTT. Amino acids: CASSSRTGRSTEAFF.

Concerning this clone itself: Mismatch with germline at one junction end may stem from a read error. The genes are TRBV5-6 and TRBJ2-7; D may be TRBD1 (6 bases). Germline values: CDR1 SGHDT, CDR2 YYEEEE. CDR3 length: 16 residues. In DNA form, the CDR3 reads TGTGCCAGCAACTTGGGACCGGACAGTGGGCTCTACGAGCAGTACTTC. Amino acids: CASNLGPDSGLYEQYF.

CDR3 sequence reads: CASSIVQPNNEQFF. CDR3 DNA: TGTGCCAGTAGTATAGTACAGCCGAACAATGAGCAGTTCTTC. The V call is TRBV19, the J call TRBJ2-1; D not certain. Per germline, CDR1 LNHDA and CDR2 SQIVND (reference sequence). The V end lost 1 base, the J end lost 5 bases, and 9 bases lay between the germline ends. The CDR3 covers 14 residues.

This rearrangement joins TRBV6-5 to TRBJ1-2; possibly TRBD1 for D (5 bases). The V and J ends lost 6 bases and 8 bases respectively, with 16 bases between them. The CDR3 is 13 residues long. Germline V gives CDR1 MNHEY, CDR2 SVGAGI. The CDR3 nucleotides read TGTGCCAGCAGGACGGGACTCCGGACGGGCTACACCTTC. Its translation: CASRTGLRTGYTF.

The genes are TRBV6-2 or TRBV6-3 and TRBJ2-3, with D unclear. In germline, CDR1 is MNHEY, CDR2 SVGEGT. The ends were cut back, 0 bases at V and 5 bases at J, with 12 bases in the middle. The CDR3 is 15 residues long. The CDR3: CASSYSVLPLDTQYF. CDR3 coding DNA: TGTGCCAGCAGTTACTCGGTTCTTCCACTAGATACGCAGTATTTT.

The chain carries TRBV3-1 (or the pseudogene TRBV3-2) and TRBJ2-7; the D gene is possibly TRBD1 (6 bases). This CDR3 region has 15 residues. The germline CDR1 and CDR2 sequences are LGHDT and YNNKEL (reference sequence). V lost 4 bases and J lost 2, with 15 bases in between. The CDR3: CASSLNPGTPYEQYF. In DNA form, the CDR3 reads TGTGCCAGCAGCCTCAATCCCGGGACACCCTACGAGCAGTACTTC.

The DNA for the CDR3 is TGTGCCAGCAGCCAGGGCCTCGAAACCTACGAGCAGTACTTC. Translated: CASSQGLETYEQYF. This sequence joins TRBV13 and TRBJ2-7; D perhaps matches TRBD1 (5 bases). The ends were cut back, 5 bases at V and 2 bases at J, with 13 bases in the middle. Germline V CDR1 and CDR2: PRHDT, FYEKMQ (reference sequence). The CDR3 extends over 14 amino acids.

The chain combines TRBV19 with TRBJ2-7; 8 nucleotides agree with TRBD1. Per the germline V gene, CDR1 is LNHDA and CDR2 is SQIVND (reference sequence). CDR3 length: 15 residues. The ends lost 0 bases at V and 8 bases at J; junction bases unmatched: 9. The CDR3 region is CASSIDTGGTSQQYF. CDR3 DNA: TGTGCCAGTAGTATAGATACAGGGGGGACGAGCCAGCAGTACTTC.

This sequence joins TRBV2 and TRBJ1-5; maybe TRBD1 (6 bases). The CDR3 covers 16 residues. With 4 bases removed from V and 3 bases from J, the gap between germline ends came to 16 bases. Germline V gene data show CDR1 as SNHLY and CDR2 as FYNNEI. The CDR3 DNA is TGTGCCAGCAGTGGGGGGGGGCAGCGACACAATCAGCCCCAGCATTTT. Its protein product is CASSGGGQRHNQPQHF.

J is TRBJ2-1 and V is TRBV6-5, with 7 bases matching TRBD2. With V trimmed by 2 bases and J by 6 bases, 10 bases remained unmatched. Germline V CDR1 and CDR2: MNHEY, SVGAGI. This CDR3 has 16 residues. CDR3 nucleotide sequence: TGTGCCAGCAGTTACCTTAGGAGCGGGAAGTTCAATGAGCAGTTCTTC. Amino acid sequence: CASSYLRSGKFNEQFF.

J is TRBJ1-5 and V is TRBV27; D ambiguous. With 0 bases removed from V and 4 bases from J, the gap between germline ends came to 10 bases. This CDR3 has 15 amino acids. Germline V CDR1 and CDR2: MNHEY, SMNVEV (reference sequence). CDR3 sequence: CASSLSAQINQPQHF. The CDR3 DNA reads TGTGCCAGCAGTTTATCAGCACAGATTAATCAGCCCCAGCATTTT.

The V call is TRBV2, the J call TRBJ1-5; TRBD1 might be the D (5 bases). Germline loops: CDR1 SNHLY, CDR2 FYNNEI. Trimming cost V 4 bases and J 4 bases, with 14 bases left between them. This CDR3 has 15 amino acids. This CDR3 reads CASSVVGGRNQPQHF. CDR3 coding DNA: TGTGCCAGCAGTGTTGTCGGGGGTCGAAATCAGCCCCAGCATTTT. The variable domain in full, with the rest retrieved from reference TRBV2 and TRBJ1-5, is EPEVTQTPSHQVTQMGQEVILRCVPISNHLYFYWYRQILGQKVEFLVSFYNNEISEKSEIFDDQFSVERPDGSNFTLKIRSTKLEDSAMYFCASSVVGGRNQPQHFGDGTRLSIL.

J is TRBJ2-2 and V is TRBV18; D remains ambiguous. Trimming stripped 5 bases from V and 1 base from J, with 17 bases between. Germline V lookup: CDR1 KGHSH, CDR2 LQKENI. The CDR3 is made up of 17 amino acids. CDR3 coding DNA: TGTGCCAGCTCATCCCGGGTTCGACGGAGGAACACCGGGGAGCTGTTTTTT. It encodes CASSSRVRRRNTGELFF.

The rearrangement joins TRBV11-2 to TRBJ1-2; the D is unclear. Germline V lookup: CDR1 SGHAT, CDR2 FQNNGV. V lost 6 bases and J lost 8, with 16 bases in between. The CDR3 is 13 residues long. CDR3 bases: TGTGCCAGCAGTCCTATTCGGACTCTCGGCTACACCTTC. Residues: CASSPIRTLGYTF.

This clone is a singleton in its sample. The chain joins TRBV28 to TRBJ2-5, with no clear D. CDR3 length: 14 amino acids. Germline V lookup: CDR1 MDHEN, CDR2 SYDVKM. V gave up 1 base and J gave up 5 bases, with 11 bases separating them. The CDR3 here is CASSLSAGLETQYF. DNA of the CDR3: TGTGCCAGCAGTTTATCTGCAGGCTTGGAGACCCAGTACTTC.